This T cell receptor (beta chain) was recorded in a study of OX40 agonist ivuxolimab in advanced cancers. Study information: Given to patients was ivuxolimab, an agonistic anti-OX40 (CD134) antibody. Patients in dose escalation had liver, melanoma, kidney or head and neck cancers.

V shed 0 bases and J 4 bases; nucleotides not matched to a gene: 9. The CDR3 contains 16 residues. Per germline, CDR1 MGHRA and CDR2 YSYEKL. Concerning this clone itself: Its antigen is undetermined.

Data came from immunoSEQ multiplex PCR; TCRdb stores just in-frame clones and leaves some out. The sample consists of around 87,000 clones, around 94% of them appearing once. Points from the study as a whole: The study observed clonal expansion of CD4+ and CD8+ blood T cells by week 6 at 0.1 to 3.0 mg/kg.

If patients had autoimmune disease history or systemic immunosuppression, they were excluded. Sequenced material: CD4+ or CD8+ T cells sorted from blood, taken in a trial of the OX40 agonist ivuxolimab. The TCR comes from an adult with an advanced solid tumor such as melanoma, head and neck, liver or kidney cancer. V usage is TRBV4-1 and J usage is TRBJ2-7, with 7 nucleotides matching TRBD1. The CDR3 spells CASSQDPTGLPYEQYF. Written as DNA, the CDR3 is TGCGCCAGCAGCCAAGACCCGACAGGGCTCCCTTACGAGCAGTACTTC.